This T cell receptor beta chain was recorded in a study of siplizumab effects on memory and regulatory T cells. General study points: Assignment of a naive or memory phenotype failed for roughly 80-96% of the proliferating CD4+ or CD8+ clones. Siplizumab significantly decreased alloreactive sequences from unstimulated CD4+ memory cells. There appeared to be greater diversity in naive T cells than in memory cells, and naive T cells seemed major contributors to the alloresponse. The suppressive capacity of proliferating Tregs from siplizumab cultures remained unconfirmed.

On this clone itself: Its antigen remains unknown.

Some clones are missing from TCRdb's copy, which holds only in-frame ones; the method was immunoSEQ multiplex PCR. The data show 90,000 to 110,000 clones, approximately 94% seen once. The CDR3 covers 15 residues. Germline CDR1 and CDR2: SGHRS and YFSETQ. The J segment lost 6 bases and the V segment lost 2 bases, leaving 4 bases of the junction unmatched. This TCR derives from a human donor in good health. The sequencing input was CD4+ T cells sorted from blood. The V gene is TRBV5-1, the J gene TRBJ1-6; TRBD1 aligns across 8 bases. CDR3 sequence: CASSLTGTGNSPLHF. CDR3 DNA sequence: TGCGCCAGCAGCTTAACCGGGACAGGTAATTCACCCCTCCACTTT.